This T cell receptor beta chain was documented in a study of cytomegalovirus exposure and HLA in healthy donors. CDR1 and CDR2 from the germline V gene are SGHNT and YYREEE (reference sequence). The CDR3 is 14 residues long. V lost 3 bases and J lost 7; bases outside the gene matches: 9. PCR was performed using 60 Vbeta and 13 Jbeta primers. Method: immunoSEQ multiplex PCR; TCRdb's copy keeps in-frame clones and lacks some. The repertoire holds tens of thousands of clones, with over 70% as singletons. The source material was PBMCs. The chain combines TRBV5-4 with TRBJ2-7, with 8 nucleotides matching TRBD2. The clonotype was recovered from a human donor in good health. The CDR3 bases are TGTGCCAGCAGCTCGCCAGGCTCGGGGGGGGAGCAGTACTTC. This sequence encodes CASSSPGSGGEQYF.